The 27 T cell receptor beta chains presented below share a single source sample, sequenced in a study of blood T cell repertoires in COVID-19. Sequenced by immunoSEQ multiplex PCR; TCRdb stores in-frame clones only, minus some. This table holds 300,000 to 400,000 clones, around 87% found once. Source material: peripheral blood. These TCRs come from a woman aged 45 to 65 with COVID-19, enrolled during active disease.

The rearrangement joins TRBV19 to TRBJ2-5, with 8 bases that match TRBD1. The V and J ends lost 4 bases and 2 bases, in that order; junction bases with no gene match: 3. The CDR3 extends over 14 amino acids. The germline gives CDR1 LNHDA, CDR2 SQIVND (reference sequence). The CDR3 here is CASSKGQGQETQYF. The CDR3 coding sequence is TGTGCCAGTAGTAAAGGACAGGGACAAGAGACCCAGTACTTC.

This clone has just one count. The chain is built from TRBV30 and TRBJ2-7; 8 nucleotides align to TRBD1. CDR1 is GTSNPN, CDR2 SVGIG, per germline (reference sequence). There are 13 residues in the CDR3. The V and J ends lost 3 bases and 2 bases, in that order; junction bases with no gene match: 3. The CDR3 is CAWRGDRTYEQYF. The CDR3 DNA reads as TGTGCCTGGAGAGGGGACAGGACCTACGAGCAGTACTTC.

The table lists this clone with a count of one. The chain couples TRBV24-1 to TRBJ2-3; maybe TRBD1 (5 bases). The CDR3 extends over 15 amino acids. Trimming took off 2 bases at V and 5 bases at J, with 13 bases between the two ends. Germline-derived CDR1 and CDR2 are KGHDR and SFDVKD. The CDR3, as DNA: TGTGCCACCAGTGATTCGGGCAGGGCTGTAGATACGCAGTATTTT. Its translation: CATSDSGRAVDTQYF.

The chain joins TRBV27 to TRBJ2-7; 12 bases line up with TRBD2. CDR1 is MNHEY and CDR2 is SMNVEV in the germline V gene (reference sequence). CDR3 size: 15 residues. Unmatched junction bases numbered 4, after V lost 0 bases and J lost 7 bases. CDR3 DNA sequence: TGTGCCAGCAGTTTATCGACTAGCGGGAGAGTTGAGCAGTACTTC. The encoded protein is CASSLSTSGRVEQYF.

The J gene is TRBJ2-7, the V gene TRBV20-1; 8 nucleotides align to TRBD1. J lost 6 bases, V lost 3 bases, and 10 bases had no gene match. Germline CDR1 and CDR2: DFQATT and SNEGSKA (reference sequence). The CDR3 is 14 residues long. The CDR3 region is CSASPDRVLSEQYF. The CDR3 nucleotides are TGCAGTGCTAGTCCGGACAGGGTCCTGAGCGAGCAGTACTTC.

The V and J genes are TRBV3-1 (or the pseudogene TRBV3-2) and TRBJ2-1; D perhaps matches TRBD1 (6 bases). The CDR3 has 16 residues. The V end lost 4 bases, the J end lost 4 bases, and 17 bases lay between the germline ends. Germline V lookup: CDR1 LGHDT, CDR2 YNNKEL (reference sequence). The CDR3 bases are TGTGCCAGCAGCCCCCTTGGGGGACAATCTTACAATGAGCAGTTCTTC. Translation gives CASSPLGGQSYNEQFF.

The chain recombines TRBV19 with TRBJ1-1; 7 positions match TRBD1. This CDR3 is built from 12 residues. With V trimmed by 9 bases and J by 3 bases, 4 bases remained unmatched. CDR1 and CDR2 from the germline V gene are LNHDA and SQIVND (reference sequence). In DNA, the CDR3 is TGTGCCAGCCAGGACAGGTACACTGAAGCTTTCTTT. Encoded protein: CASQDRYTEAFF.

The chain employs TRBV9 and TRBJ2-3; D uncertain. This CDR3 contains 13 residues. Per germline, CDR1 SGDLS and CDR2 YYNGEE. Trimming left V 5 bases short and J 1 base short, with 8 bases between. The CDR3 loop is CASSPSGTDTQYF. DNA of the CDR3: TGTGCCAGCAGTCCCAGCGGCACAGATACGCAGTATTTT. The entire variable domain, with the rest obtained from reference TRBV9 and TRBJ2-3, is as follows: DSGVTQTPKHLITATGQRVTLRCSPRSGDLSVYWYQQSLDQGLQFLIQYYNGEERAKGNILERFSAQQFPDLHSELNLSSLELGDSALYFCASSPSGTDTQYFGPGTRLTVL.

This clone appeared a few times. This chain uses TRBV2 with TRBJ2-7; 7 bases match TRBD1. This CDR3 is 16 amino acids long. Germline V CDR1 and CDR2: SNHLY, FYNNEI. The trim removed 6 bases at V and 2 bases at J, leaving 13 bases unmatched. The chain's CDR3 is CASSEPTTGATYEQYF. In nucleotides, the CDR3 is TGTGCCAGCAGCGAACCTACAACAGGGGCGACCTACGAGCAGTACTTC.

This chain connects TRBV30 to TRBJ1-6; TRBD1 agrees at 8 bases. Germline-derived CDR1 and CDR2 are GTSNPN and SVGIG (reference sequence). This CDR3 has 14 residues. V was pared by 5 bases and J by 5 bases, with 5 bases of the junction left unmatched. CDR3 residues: CAWRTGWNNSPLHF. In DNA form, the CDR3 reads TGTGCCTGGCGGACAGGGTGGAATAATTCACCCCTCCACTTT.

The CDR3 loop is CASSSKTGRSNQPQHF. In DNA, the CDR3 is TGTGCCAGCAGTTCCAAGACAGGGAGGAGCAATCAGCCCCAGCATTTT. The genes are TRBV28 and TRBJ1-5; 7 bases map to TRBD1. Trimming at V came to 4 bases and at J to 1 base, leaving 7 bases not matched to a gene. The CDR3 extends over 16 amino acids. Looked up from germline, CDR1 is MDHEN and CDR2 is SYDVKM.

CDR3 DNA sequence: TGTGCCAGCAGCTGGATGGGGGGGGAGCCCCAGCATTTT. Its protein product is CASSWMGGEPQHF. The chain employs TRBV7-9 and TRBJ1-5; weak D call: TRBD1 (5 bases). This CDR3 comprises 13 residues. The ends were cut back, 4 bases at V and 8 bases at J, with 12 bases in the middle. Germline lookup yields CDR1 SEHNR and CDR2 FQNEAQ (reference sequence).

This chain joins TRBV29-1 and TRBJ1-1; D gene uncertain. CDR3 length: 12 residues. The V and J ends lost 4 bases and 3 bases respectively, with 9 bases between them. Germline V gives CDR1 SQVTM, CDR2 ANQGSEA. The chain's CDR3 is CSVGTTYTEAFF. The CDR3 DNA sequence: TGCAGCGTTGGTACAACCTACACTGAAGCTTTCTTT.

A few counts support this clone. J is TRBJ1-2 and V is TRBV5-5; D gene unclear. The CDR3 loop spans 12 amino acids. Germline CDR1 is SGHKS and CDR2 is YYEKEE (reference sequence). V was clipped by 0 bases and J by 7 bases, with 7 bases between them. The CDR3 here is CASSLGGGGYTF. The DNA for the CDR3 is TGTGCCAGCAGCTTGGGGGGAGGTGGCTACACCTTC. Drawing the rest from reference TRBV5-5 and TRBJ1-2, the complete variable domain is DAGVTQSPTHLIKTRGQQVTLRCSPISGHKSVSWYQQVLGQGPQFIFQYYEKEERGRGNFPDRFSARQFPNYSSELNVNALLLGDSALYLCASSLGGGGYTFGSGTRLTVV.

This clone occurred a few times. The CDR3 DNA sequence: TGCGCCAGCAGTGAGTCTACTAGCGGGGAGCTGTTTTTT. It encodes CASSESTSGELFF. The chain has TRBV10-1 and TRBJ2-2; maybe TRBD2 (5 bases). With 0 bases removed from V and 7 bases from J, the gap between germline ends came to 6 bases. Per the germline V gene, CDR1 is WNHNN and CDR2 is SYGVQD (reference sequence). CDR3 length: 13 amino acids.

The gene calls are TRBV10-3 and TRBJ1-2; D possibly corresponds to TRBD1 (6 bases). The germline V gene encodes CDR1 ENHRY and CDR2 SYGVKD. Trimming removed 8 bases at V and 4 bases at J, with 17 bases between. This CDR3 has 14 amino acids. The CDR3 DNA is TGTGCCATCGGGAGGGGGATCACTGGCTATGGCTACACCTTC. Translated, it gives CAIGRGITGYGYTF.

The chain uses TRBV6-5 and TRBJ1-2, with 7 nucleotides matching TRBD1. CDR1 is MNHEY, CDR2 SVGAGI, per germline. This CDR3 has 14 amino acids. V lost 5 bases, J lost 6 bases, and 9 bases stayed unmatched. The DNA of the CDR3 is TGTGCCAGCAGTCCCACCTGGACAGGAAATGGCTACACCTTC. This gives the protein CASSPTWTGNGYTF.

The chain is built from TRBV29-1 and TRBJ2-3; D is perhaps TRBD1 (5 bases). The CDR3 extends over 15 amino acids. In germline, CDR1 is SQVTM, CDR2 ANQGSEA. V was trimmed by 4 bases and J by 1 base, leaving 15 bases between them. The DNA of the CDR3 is TGCAGCGTTGGTTCCCCAGGGTGGGGCACAGATACGCAGTATTTT. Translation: CSVGSPGWGTDTQYF.

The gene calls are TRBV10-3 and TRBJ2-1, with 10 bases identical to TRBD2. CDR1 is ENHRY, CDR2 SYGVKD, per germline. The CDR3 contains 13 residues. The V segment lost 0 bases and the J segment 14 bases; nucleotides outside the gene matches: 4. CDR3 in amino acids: CAISESSSGGEFF. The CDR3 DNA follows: TGTGCCATCAGTGAGTCCTCTAGCGGGGGAGAGTTCTTC.

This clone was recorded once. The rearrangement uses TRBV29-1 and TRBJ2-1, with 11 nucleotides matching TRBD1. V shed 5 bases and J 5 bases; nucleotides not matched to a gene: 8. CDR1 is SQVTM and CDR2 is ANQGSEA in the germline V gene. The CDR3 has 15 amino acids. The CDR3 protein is CSVLGGQGVHNEQFF. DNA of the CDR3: TGCAGCGTTCTAGGGGGACAGGGGGTACACAATGAGCAGTTCTTC.

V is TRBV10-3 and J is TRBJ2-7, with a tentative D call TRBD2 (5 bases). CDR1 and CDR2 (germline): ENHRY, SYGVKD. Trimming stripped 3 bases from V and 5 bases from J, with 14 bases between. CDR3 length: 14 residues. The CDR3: CAISELVGRHEQYF. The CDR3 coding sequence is TGTGCCATCAGTGAACTAGTAGGACGCCACGAGCAGTACTTC.

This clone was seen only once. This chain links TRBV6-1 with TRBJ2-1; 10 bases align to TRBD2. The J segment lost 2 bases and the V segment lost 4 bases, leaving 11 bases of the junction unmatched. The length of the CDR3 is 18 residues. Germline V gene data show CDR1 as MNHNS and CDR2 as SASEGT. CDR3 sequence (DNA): TGTGCCAGCAGTGGCCACCTGGGACTAGCGTCGCCCTACAATGAGCAGTTCTTC. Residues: CASSGHLGLASPYNEQFF.

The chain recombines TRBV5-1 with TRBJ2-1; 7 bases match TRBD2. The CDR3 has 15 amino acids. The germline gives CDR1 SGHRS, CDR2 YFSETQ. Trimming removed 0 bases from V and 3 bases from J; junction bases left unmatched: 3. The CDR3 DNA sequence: TGCGCCAGCAGCTTGGTTCCGGGAGGCTACAATGAGCAGTTCTTC. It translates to CASSLVPGGYNEQFF.

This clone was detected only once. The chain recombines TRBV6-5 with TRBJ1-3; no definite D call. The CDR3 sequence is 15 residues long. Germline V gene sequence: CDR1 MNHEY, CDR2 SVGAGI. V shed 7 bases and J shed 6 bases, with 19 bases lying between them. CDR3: CASKTESRGANTIYF. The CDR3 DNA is TGTGCCAGCAAAACAGAATCCCGGGGTGCAAACACCATATATTTT.

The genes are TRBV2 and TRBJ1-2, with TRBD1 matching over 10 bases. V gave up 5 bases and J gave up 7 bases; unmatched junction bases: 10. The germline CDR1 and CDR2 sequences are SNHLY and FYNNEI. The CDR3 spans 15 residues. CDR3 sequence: CASSYETGGRGGYTF. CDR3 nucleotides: TGTGCCAGCAGTTATGAGACAGGGGGCAGGGGTGGCTACACCTTC. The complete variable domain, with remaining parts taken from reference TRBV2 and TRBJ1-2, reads EPEVTQTPSHQVTQMGQEVILRCVPISNHLYFYWYRQILGQKVEFLVSFYNNEISEKSEIFDDQFSVERPDGSNFTLKIRSTKLEDSAMYFCASSYETGGRGGYTFGSGTRLTVV.

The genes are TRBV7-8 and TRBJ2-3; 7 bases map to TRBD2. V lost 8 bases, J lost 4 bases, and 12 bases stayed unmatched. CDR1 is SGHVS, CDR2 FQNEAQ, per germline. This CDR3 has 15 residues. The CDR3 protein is CASGLGALTSDTQYF. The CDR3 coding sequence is TGTGCCAGCGGACTAGGCGCTCTTACATCAGATACGCAGTATTTT.

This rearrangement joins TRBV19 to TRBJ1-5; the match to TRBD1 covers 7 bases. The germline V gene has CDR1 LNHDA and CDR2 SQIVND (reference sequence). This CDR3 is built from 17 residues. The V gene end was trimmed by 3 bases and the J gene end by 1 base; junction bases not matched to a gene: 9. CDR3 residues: CASSIAKGGGSNQPQHF. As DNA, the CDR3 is TGTGCCAGTAGTATCGCTAAAGGGGGCGGGAGCAATCAGCCCCAGCATTTT.